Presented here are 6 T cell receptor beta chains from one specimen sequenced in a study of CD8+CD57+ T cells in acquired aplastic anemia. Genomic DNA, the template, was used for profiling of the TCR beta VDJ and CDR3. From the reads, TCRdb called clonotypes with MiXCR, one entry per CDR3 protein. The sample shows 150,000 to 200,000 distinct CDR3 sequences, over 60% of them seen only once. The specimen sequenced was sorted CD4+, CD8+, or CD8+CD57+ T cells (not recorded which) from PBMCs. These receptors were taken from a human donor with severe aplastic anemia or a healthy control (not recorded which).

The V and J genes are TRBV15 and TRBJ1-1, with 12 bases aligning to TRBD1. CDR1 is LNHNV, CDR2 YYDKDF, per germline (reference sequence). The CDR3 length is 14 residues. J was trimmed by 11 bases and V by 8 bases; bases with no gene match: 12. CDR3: CATGARDRGRGAFF. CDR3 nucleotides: TGTGCCACCGGGGCGCGGGACAGGGGGCGCGGGGCTTTCTTT.

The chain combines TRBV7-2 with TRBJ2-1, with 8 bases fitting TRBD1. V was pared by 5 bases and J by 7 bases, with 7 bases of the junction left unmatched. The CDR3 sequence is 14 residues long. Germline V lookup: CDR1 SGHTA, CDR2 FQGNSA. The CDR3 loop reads CASSEQGVTNEQFF. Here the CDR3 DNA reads TGTGCCAGCAGCGAACAGGGGGTTACGAATGAGCAGTTCTTC.

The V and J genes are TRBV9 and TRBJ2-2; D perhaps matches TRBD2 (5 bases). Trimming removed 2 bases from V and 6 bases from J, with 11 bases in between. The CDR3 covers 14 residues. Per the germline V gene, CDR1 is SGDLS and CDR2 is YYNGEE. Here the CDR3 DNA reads TGTGCCAGCAGCGTTAGGCCGGACTCCGGGGAGCTGTTTTTT. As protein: CASSVRPDSGELFF.

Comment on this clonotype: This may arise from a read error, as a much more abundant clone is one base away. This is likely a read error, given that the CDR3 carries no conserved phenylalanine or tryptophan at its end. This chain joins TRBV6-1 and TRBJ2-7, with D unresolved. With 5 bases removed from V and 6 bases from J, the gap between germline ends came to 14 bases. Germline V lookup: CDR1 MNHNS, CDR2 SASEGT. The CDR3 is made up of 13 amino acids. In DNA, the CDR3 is TGTGCCAGCAGTCGAAACCGGGCAGGCGAGCAGTACCTC. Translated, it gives CASSRNRAGEQYL.

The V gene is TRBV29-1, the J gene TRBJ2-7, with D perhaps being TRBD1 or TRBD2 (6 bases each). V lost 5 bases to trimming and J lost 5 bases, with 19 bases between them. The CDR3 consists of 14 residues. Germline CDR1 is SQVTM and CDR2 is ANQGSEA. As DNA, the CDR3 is TGCAGCGTTAAGAACGAGCGGAGGGGGAACGAGCAGTACTTC. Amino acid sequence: CSVKNERRGNEQYF.

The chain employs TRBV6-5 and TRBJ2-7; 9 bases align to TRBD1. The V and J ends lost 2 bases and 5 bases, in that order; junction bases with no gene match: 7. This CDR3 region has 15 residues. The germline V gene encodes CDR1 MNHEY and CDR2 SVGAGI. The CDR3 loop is CASSYRGTGKHEQYF. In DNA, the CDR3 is TGTGCCAGCAGTTACCGCGGGACAGGGAAACACGAGCAGTACTTC.